This passage covers 15 T cell receptor beta chains from one sample sequenced in a study of shared clonotypes between healthy human individuals. Libraries were prepared by immunoSEQ multiplex PCR; TCRdb keeps only in-frame clonotypes and omits some of them. The data hold over 2 million clones, with approximately 90% observed a single time. Sequences were obtained from naive CD4+ T cells from PBMCs. As for subset: CD45RA+ positively selected. Every receptor here comes from a man aged 18-30 years in good health. Some clones in this sample may be carry-over from other donors' samples.

The V and J genes are TRBV7-9 and TRBJ2-5, with 13 bases matching TRBD2. Germline CDR1 SEHNR, CDR2 FQNEAQ (reference sequence). Germline trimming cut 5 bases from V and 4 bases from J; bases unmatched to any gene: 7. CDR3 length: 16 residues. In DNA form, the CDR3 reads TGTGCCAGCAGCCTACTAGCGGGAGGGCCGGGAGAGACCCAGTACTTC. This codes for CASSLLAGGPGETQYF.

In regard to this clone: As the CDR3 is not closed by the conserved phenylalanine or tryptophan, this likely results from a read error. The limits of the CDR3 on the DNA are not certain, so only TCRdb's listed CDR3 is given. The V call is TRBV28, the J call TRBJ2-7; the table's D call of TRBD1 was not tested on the DNA. The CDR3 spans 15 residues, counting both ends. Germline values: CDR1 MDHEN, CDR2 SYDVKM. CDR3 region: CASSLSAGQGPWHVY.

This chain uses TRBV7-2 with TRBJ2-5; 9 bases map to TRBD2. Germline V gene data show CDR1 as SGHTA and CDR2 as FQGNSA. The CDR3 loop spans 16 amino acids. With V trimmed by 8 bases and J by 3 bases, 13 bases remained unmatched. CDR3 DNA sequence: TGTGCCAGCCGCCCGGGACTAGCCCGAAGTGAAGAGACCCAGTACTTC. It yields the protein CASRPGLARSEETQYF.

V and J are TRBV7-2 and TRBJ2-1; 8 nucleotides match TRBD2. The CDR3 extends over 15 amino acids. J lost 8 bases, V lost 1 base, and 7 bases had no gene match. The germline CDR1 and CDR2 sequences are SGHTA and FQGNSA. The CDR3 nucleotides are TGTGCCAGCAGCTTAGTAAGCGGGAGCAGCCATGAGCAGTTCTTC. Its translation is CASSLVSGSSHEQFF.

This clone has just one count. The sample carries other DNA sequences with the same CDR3. The J gene is TRBJ1-1, the V gene TRBV6-6; D remains unclear. The ends were cut back, 0 bases at V and 4 bases at J, with 6 bases in the middle. The CDR3 is made up of 13 amino acids. Germline V gene lookup returns CDR1 MNHNY and CDR2 SVGAGI (reference sequence). This CDR3 is CASSYSGGTEAFF. The CDR3 DNA is TGTGCCAGCAGTTACTCGGGTGGCACTGAAGCTTTCTTT.

The genes are TRBV25-1 and TRBJ2-6, with no clear D. The germline V gene has CDR1 MGHDK and CDR2 SYGVNS. The ends were cut back, 7 bases at V and 0 bases at J, with 7 bases in the middle. There are 14 residues in the CDR3. For the CDR3, the DNA is TGTGCCAGCAAGGTACCCTCTGGGGCCAACGTCCTGACTTTC. Amino acids: CASKVPSGANVLTF.

About this clone itself: Within the sample, other DNA sequences also encode this same CDR3. This sequence joins TRBV28 and TRBJ1-2; no definite D call. Germline V gene sequence: CDR1 MDHEN, CDR2 SYDVKM. The CDR3 totals 14 residues. V gave up 3 bases and J gave up 0 bases, with 8 bases separating them. For the CDR3, the DNA is TGTGCCAGCAGTTTGCCAGGACCTAACTATGGCTACACCTTC. Translated: CASSLPGPNYGYTF.

The chain recombines TRBV5-1 with TRBJ2-1; D is ambiguous. Looked up from germline, CDR1 is SGHRS and CDR2 is YFSETQ. The V end was cut by 4 bases, the J end by 0 bases, with 5 bases between. This CDR3 is 13 amino acids long. Here the CDR3 DNA reads TGCGCCAGCAGCACCAGCTCCTACAATGAGCAGTTCTTC. Translating it yields CASSTSSYNEQFF.

The rearrangement joins TRBV7-8 to TRBJ2-7; maybe TRBD2 (7 bases). Germline V gene data show CDR1 as SGHVS and CDR2 as FQNEAQ. V was cut by 5 bases and J by 0 bases, with 17 bases left in between. CDR3 length: 16 amino acids. The CDR3: CASSPAPGGRSYEQYF. CDR3 sequence (DNA): TGTGCCAGCAGCCCCGCCCCGGGGGGCCGCTCCTACGAGCAGTACTTC.

A few counts support this clone. The V gene is TRBV4-2, the J gene TRBJ1-1; D gene unclear. Trimming shortened V by 0 bases and J by 6 bases, and 14 bases separated the two germline ends. There are 15 residues in the CDR3. Germline V gene data show CDR1 as LGHNA and CDR2 as YNFKEQ. The DNA for the CDR3 is TGTGCCAGCAGCCAAGAGGCGAGCAGCTGGGCTGAAGCTTTCTTT. It specifies CASSQEASSWAEAFF.

The CDR3 DNA follows: TGTGCCAGCGGGGCAGGAGGCACAGATACGCAGTATTTT. Translation: CASGAGGTDTQYF. The J gene is TRBJ2-3, the V gene TRBV6-5; D is possibly TRBD1 (5 bases). Germline assignment: CDR1 MNHEY and CDR2 SVGAGI. V was clipped by 8 bases and J by 1 base, with 10 bases between them. The CDR3 extends over 13 amino acids.

This sequence joins TRBV2 and TRBJ1-2; 11 positions agree with TRBD1. Germline CDR1 reads SNHLY; CDR2 reads FYNNEI. J lost 7 bases, V lost 6 bases, and 7 bases had no gene match. This CDR3 has 14 amino acids. CDR3 in amino acids: CASSLGQGAFGYTF. CDR3 DNA sequence: TGTGCCAGCAGCCTTGGACAGGGGGCCTTTGGCTACACCTTC. The full variable domain, completed using reference TRBV2 and TRBJ1-2, is EPEVTQTPSHQVTQMGQEVILRCVPISNHLYFYWYRQILGQKVEFLVSFYNNEISEKSEIFDDQFSVERPDGSNFTLKIRSTKLEDSAMYFCASSLGQGAFGYTFGSGTRLTVV.

The chain joins TRBV10-3 to TRBJ1-2, with TRBD1 identical over 9 bases. CDR3 length: 12 amino acids. The V segment lost 11 bases and the J segment 8 bases; nucleotides outside the gene matches: 9. Germline loops: CDR1 ENHRY, CDR2 SYGVKD. In DNA form, the CDR3 reads TGTGCCGCTCAAACAGGGGGCGGAGGCTACACCTTC. The encoded protein is CAAQTGGGGYTF.

The chain couples TRBV10-3 to TRBJ1-2; 8 nucleotides align to TRBD1. V lost 7 bases to trimming and J lost 1 base; unmatched junction nucleotides: 5. Germline assignment: CDR1 ENHRY and CDR2 SYGVKD. The CDR3 spans 14 residues. CDR3 amino acids: CAITGQGHNYGYTF. The CDR3 region has the DNA TGTGCCATCACCGGACAGGGCCATAACTATGGCTACACCTTC.

V and J are TRBV9 and TRBJ1-1; D is possibly TRBD1 (6 bases). This CDR3 has 14 residues. Looked up from germline, CDR1 is SGDLS and CDR2 is YYNGEE. Trimming took 3 bases from V and 3 from J, leaving 12 bases between them. The CDR3 coding sequence is TGTGCCAGCAGCGCCCTAACAGGGTACACTGAAGCTTTCTTT. Encoded protein: CASSALTGYTEAFF.